One TCR beta chain is described in this entry. Its antigen is as yet unknown. These data are taken from a study of T cell repertoires in cytomegalovirus infection. Germline trimming cut 7 bases from V and 4 bases from J; bases unmatched to any gene: 10. The CDR3 extends over 15 amino acids. One entry per CDR3 protein results from TCRdb running MiXCR on the reads. The data hold some 700,000 distinct CDR3 sequences, with around 35% observed a single time. The V call is TRBV12-3 or TRBV12-4, the J call TRBJ2-3; 8 bases are shared with TRBD2. Sequencing was performed on cultured PBMCs, taken from culture after CMV antigen stimulation. The sequence came from a human donor in good health (CMV status not recorded). Some clones in this sample may be carry-over from other donors' samples. The CDR3 nucleotides read TGTGCCAGCACCCCGGGAACGGGAGGGGCAGATACGCAGTATTTT. This encodes CASTPGTGGADTQYF.